Presented here are 22 T cell receptor beta chains from one specimen sequenced in a study of cytomegalovirus exposure and HLA in healthy donors. PCR employed 60 Vbeta and 13 Jbeta primers. TCRdb's table, derived via immunoSEQ multiplex PCR, lists solely in-frame clones and lacks some. The sample carries fewer than 200,000 clones, around 79% recorded once. Material: PBMCs. These TCRs come from a male donor in good health and CMV-seropositive.

J is TRBJ2-5 and V is TRBV9; TRBD2 aligns across 10 bases. The J call may be wrong; the DNA end is better matched by TRBJ2-7. Germline V gene lookup returns CDR1 SGDLS and CDR2 YYNGEE. The CDR3 sequence is 16 residues long. The chain's CDR3 is CASSRVAGGSLYEQYF. As DNA, the CDR3 is TGTGCCAGCAGCCGGGTAGCGGGGGGATCCCTTTACGAGCAGTACTTC.

As for this clone: This sample also contains other DNA sequences that code for the same CDR3. The chain carries TRBV5-1 and TRBJ2-2; D is unresolved. CDR3 length: 14 amino acids. Trimming removed 5 bases at V and 0 bases at J, with 8 bases between. Germline V gene lookup returns CDR1 SGHRS and CDR2 YFSETQ. The CDR3 reads CASRGETNTGELFF. The DNA for the CDR3 is TGCGCCAGCAGGGGCGAGACGAACACCGGGGAGCTGTTTTTT. The full variable domain, with the rest looked up from reference TRBV5-1 and TRBJ2-2, is KAGVTQTPRYLIKTRGQQVTLSCSPISGHRSVSWYQQTPGQGLQFLFEYFSETQRNKGNFPGRFSGRQFSNSRSEMNVSTLELGDSALYLCASRGETNTGELFFGEGSRLTVL.

This CDR3 reads CASSDGGSGANVLTF. DNA for the CDR3: TGCGCCAGCAGTGACGGGGGCTCTGGGGCCAACGTCCTGACTTTC. J is TRBJ2-6 and V is TRBV10-1; D perhaps matches TRBD2 (6 bases). This CDR3 is built from 15 residues. Germline CDR1 and CDR2: WNHNN and SYGVQD (reference sequence). V was cut by 3 bases and J by 0 bases, with 6 bases left in between.

The table lists this clone with a few counts. This CDR3 is CASSLEAILAGGRTGELFF. In DNA form, the CDR3 reads TGTGCCAGCAGCTTAGAAGCGATATTAGCGGGGGGACGGACCGGGGAGCTGTTTTTT. The V gene is TRBV7-6, the J gene TRBJ2-2; 10 nucleotides line up with TRBD2. Germline V lookup: CDR1 SGHVS, CDR2 FNYEAQ. The V and J ends lost 1 base and 5 bases, in that order; junction bases with no gene match: 13. The CDR3 spans 19 residues.

This clone was recorded only once. The rearrangement uses TRBV29-1 and TRBJ2-3; TRBD2 matches 8 bases. Germline V lookup: CDR1 SQVTM, CDR2 ANQGSEA. V gave up 6 bases and J gave up 0 bases; unmatched junction bases: 8. The CDR3 covers 15 residues. CDR3 in amino acids: CSVSGGDPSTDTQYF. In nucleotides, the CDR3 is TGCAGCGTCTCGGGGGGGGACCCTAGCACAGATACGCAGTATTTT.

The chain is built from TRBV6-4 and TRBJ2-3; 10 bases line up with TRBD2. Unmatched junction bases numbered 4, after V lost 6 bases and J lost 1 base. Germline V lookup: CDR1 MRHNA, CDR2 SNTAGT. The CDR3 runs to 15 residues. The CDR3 sequence is CASSHLAGGTDTQYF. CDR3 coding DNA: TGTGCCAGCAGCCATCTAGCGGGGGGCACAGATACGCAGTATTTT.

This clone was counted once. The rearrangement links TRBV19 to TRBJ1-5; 8 nucleotides agree with TRBD1. Germline V gives CDR1 LNHDA, CDR2 SQIVND (reference sequence). After removal of 5 bases from V and 5 bases from J, the junction contained 5 bases not matched to a gene. The CDR3 contains 14 residues. The CDR3 coding sequence is TGTGCCAGTAGTCCCGGACAGGGTGATCAGCCCCAGCATTTT. Protein product: CASSPGQGDQPQHF.

The J gene is TRBJ1-4, the V gene TRBV9; the D gene is possibly TRBD1 (5 bases). Deletions cut 0 bases from V and 5 bases from J, with 11 bases between. The CDR3 extends over 15 amino acids. Germline V gene data show CDR1 as SGDLS and CDR2 as YYNGEE. This CDR3 is CASSVDRGLNEKLFF. CDR3 coding DNA: TGTGCCAGCAGCGTAGATAGGGGACTCAATGAAAAACTGTTTTTT.

The V and J genes are TRBV7-9 and TRBJ2-2, with no clear D. Germline V CDR1 and CDR2: SEHNR, FQNEAQ (reference sequence). This CDR3 region has 15 residues. The V gene lost 4 bases and the J gene lost 6 bases, with 15 bases spanning the gap. DNA of the CDR3: TGTGCCAGCAGCTCCGACTCGACGGCGGCCGGGGAGCTGTTTTTT. It codes for CASSSDSTAAGELFF. The full variable domain, its missing parts supplied by reference TRBV7-9 and TRBJ2-2, is DTGVSQNPRHKITKRGQNVTFRCDPISEHNRLYWYRQTLGQGPEFLTYFQNEAQLEKSRLLSDRFSAERPKGSFSTLEIQRTEQGDSAMYLCASSSDSTAAGELFFGEGSRLTVL.

This chain connects TRBV29-1 to TRBJ2-2; tentative D call: TRBD1 (5 bases). CDR1 is SQVTM, CDR2 ANQGSEA, per germline. V was trimmed by 3 bases and J by 7 bases, leaving 18 bases between them. The CDR3 runs to 15 residues. CDR3 sequence: CSVETGAGVGGELFF. The CDR3 DNA reads TGCAGCGTTGAGACTGGGGCCGGCGTGGGCGGGGAGCTGTTTTTT.

The gene calls are TRBV10-1 and TRBJ1-1; D might be TRBD1 (6 bases). Trimming stripped 6 bases from V and 2 bases from J, with 10 bases between. The CDR3 length is 13 residues. CDR1 WNHNN and CDR2 SYGVQD come from the germline V gene (reference sequence). CDR3 amino acids: CASSTGTNTEAFF. CDR3 DNA sequence: TGCGCCAGCAGCACCGGGACAAACACTGAAGCTTTCTTT.

The rearrangement links TRBV9 to TRBJ2-7; TRBD2 is a possible D gene (6 bases). Germline values: CDR1 SGDLS, CDR2 YYNGEE. Trimming shortened V by 4 bases and J by 4 bases, and 15 bases separated the two germline ends. The CDR3 runs to 14 residues. The CDR3 sequence is CASSPSWGVYEQYF. CDR3 in DNA: TGTGCCAGCAGCCCTAGCTGGGGGGTTTACGAGCAGTACTTC.

The chain is built from TRBV11-3 and TRBJ2-3; no definite D call. There are 13 residues in the CDR3. From germline, CDR1 is SGHNT and CDR2 YENEEA. The V and J ends lost 5 bases and 2 bases respectively, with 8 bases between them. The CDR3 spells CASSTGYTDTQYF. The CDR3 DNA sequence: TGTGCCAGCAGCACCGGGTACACAGATACGCAGTATTTT.

This clone occurred a few times. The chain is built from TRBV7-3 and TRBJ1-2; no reliable D call. With 0 bases removed from V and 3 bases from J, the gap between germline ends came to 8 bases. Looked up from germline, CDR1 is SGHTA and CDR2 is FQGTGA. CDR3 size: 14 residues. In DNA form, the CDR3 reads TGTGCCAGCAGCTTAACAGCAAATGACTATGGCTACACCTTC. The encoded protein is CASSLTANDYGYTF.

The chain employs TRBV30 and TRBJ1-1; D is uncertain. This CDR3 comprises 13 residues. Germline values: CDR1 GTSNPN, CDR2 SVGIG (reference sequence). V shed 4 bases and J shed 0 bases, with 9 bases lying between them. The CDR3 sequence is CAWKDGMNTEAFF. CDR3 DNA sequence: TGTGCCTGGAAGGACGGGATGAACACTGAAGCTTTCTTT.

Written as DNA, the CDR3 is TGTGCCAGCACTACTAGCGGGACGGCGGATGAGCAGTTCTTC. This gives the protein CASTTSGTADEQFF. The chain joins TRBV6-5 to TRBJ2-1; 10 nucleotides line up with TRBD2. The ends lost 7 bases at V and 8 bases at J; junction bases unmatched: 8. The CDR3 consists of 14 residues. From germline, CDR1 is MNHEY and CDR2 SVGAGI.

The rearrangement joins TRBV7-2 to TRBJ2-3; a weak D match, TRBD2 (5 bases). CDR3 length: 15 residues. V was pared by 8 bases and J by 3 bases, with 18 bases between. CDR1 and CDR2 (germline): SGHTA, FQGNSA. In DNA, the CDR3 is TGTGCCAGCGCCATCAGCTTACGGGGAACAGATACGCAGTATTTT. It is translated as CASAISLRGTDTQYF.

This clone was picked up a small number of times. The chain recombines TRBV6-1 with TRBJ1-1; 8 bases are a match to TRBD1. The CDR3 has 13 residues. Germline CDR1 is MNHNS and CDR2 is SASEGT. Losses at the gene ends were 4 bases for V and 5 bases for J; bases not matched to a gene: 3. The CDR3, as DNA: TGTGCCAGCAGTGCAGGGGGCAGGACTGAAGCTTTCTTT. Its protein is CASSAGGRTEAFF.

The V and J genes are TRBV6-6 and TRBJ1-1, with D uncertain. CDR3 length: 12 residues. From germline, CDR1 is MNHNY and CDR2 SVGAGI (reference sequence). Trimming removed 4 bases from V and 6 bases from J, with 9 bases in between. CDR3 in amino acids: CASSSGSAEAFF. The CDR3 nucleotides are TGTGCCAGCAGTTCGGGTTCCGCTGAAGCTTTCTTT.

The table lists this clone with a count of one. This rearrangement joins TRBV6-5 to TRBJ1-4; no definite D call. The germline gives CDR1 MNHEY, CDR2 SVGAGI. CDR3 length equals 11 residues. Deletions cut 6 bases from V and 5 bases from J, with 4 bases between. DNA of the CDR3: TGTGCCAGCAGACAGAATGAAAAACTGTTTTTT. Amino acids: CASRQNEKLFF.

V usage is TRBV20-1 and J usage is TRBJ1-1; no clear D. Germline V gene data show CDR1 as DFQATT and CDR2 as SNEGSKA (reference sequence). The CDR3 has 11 residues. The germline V and J ends were trimmed by 1 base and 11 bases, with 11 bases remaining between them. The CDR3 coding sequence is TGCAGTGCTAGAGTAAGAGGTGAGGCTTTCTTT. Its protein is CSARVRGEAFF.

J is TRBJ2-3 and V is TRBV5-1; D may be TRBD1 (6 bases). Trimming removed 0 bases at V and 0 bases at J, with 17 bases between. Germline CDR1 reads SGHRS; CDR2 reads YFSETQ. The CDR3 loop spans 18 amino acids. CDR3 amino acids: CASSLESLGAHSTDTQYF. In DNA, the CDR3 is TGCGCCAGCAGCTTGGAATCCTTGGGGGCCCATAGCACAGATACGCAGTATTTT.